Ten or more counts support the clone carrying this TCR beta chain. TCRdb re-called the 5' RACE reads with MiXCR, one entry per CDR3 protein. The repertoire holds tens of thousands of distinct CDR3 sequences, with roughly 13% as singletons. This sample is part of a study of neurological immune-mediated disorders. Described time point: longitudinal time-point 3. Unsorted libraries were prepared from 2 million PBMCs held at -80 C. The specimen was PBMCs. This receptor was identified in a man aged 25-45 years in good health.

The CDR3 DNA follows: TGCAGTGCTATACATCCCGGGGTTGAAAAACTGTTTTTT. Translation: CSAIHPGVEKLFF. This chain uses TRBV20-1 with TRBJ1-4; D is ambiguous. The ends were cut back, 4 bases at V and 7 bases at J, with 13 bases in the middle. The CDR3 is 13 residues long. Germline V gene sequence: CDR1 DFQATT, CDR2 SNEGSKA (reference sequence).